Sequencing of this T cell receptor beta chain was carried out in a study of T cells after yellow fever vaccination. This clonotype was detected ten times or more. The CDR3 is 17 amino acids. Germline CDR1 KGHSH, CDR2 LQKENI. The J segment lost 1 base and the V segment lost 3 bases, leaving 12 bases of the junction unmatched. TCRdb fed the 5' RACE reads into MiXCR, producing one record per CDR3 protein. The sample lists over 150,000 distinct CDR3 sequences, under 7.5% occurring once. This TCR came from a young man who received the YFV17D yellow fever vaccine. Sequenced material: CD4+ T cells sorted from PBMCs, taken 5 days after the first yellow fever vaccination. The chain links TRBV18 to TRBJ2-7; 7 bases align to TRBD1. The CDR3 bases are TGTGCCAGCTCACCGAACAGGGGTTTAACTAATTCCTACGAGCAGTACGTC. Its protein product is CASSPNRGLTNSYEQYV.